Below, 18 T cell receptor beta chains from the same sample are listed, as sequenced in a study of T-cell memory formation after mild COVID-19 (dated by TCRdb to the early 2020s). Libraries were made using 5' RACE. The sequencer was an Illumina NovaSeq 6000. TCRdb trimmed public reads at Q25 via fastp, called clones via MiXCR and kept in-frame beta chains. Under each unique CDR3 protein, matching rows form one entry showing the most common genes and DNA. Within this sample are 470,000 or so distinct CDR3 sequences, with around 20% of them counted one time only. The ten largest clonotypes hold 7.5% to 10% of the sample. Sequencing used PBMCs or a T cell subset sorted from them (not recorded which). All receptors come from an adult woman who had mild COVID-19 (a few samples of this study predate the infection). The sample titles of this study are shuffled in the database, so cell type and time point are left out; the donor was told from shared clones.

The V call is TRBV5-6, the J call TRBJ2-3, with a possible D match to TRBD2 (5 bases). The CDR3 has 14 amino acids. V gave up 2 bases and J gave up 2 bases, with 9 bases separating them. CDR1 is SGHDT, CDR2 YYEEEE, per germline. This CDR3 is CASSFEGLTDTQYF. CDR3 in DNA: TGTGCCAGCAGCTTTGAAGGACTCACAGATACGCAGTATTTT.

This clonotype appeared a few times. The CDR3 DNA reads TGTGCCAGCAGGCCTATATCTGGGTACAATGAGCAGTTCTTC. Its translation is CASRPISGYNEQFF. J is TRBJ2-1 and V is TRBV11-2; D is unresolved. The CDR3 spans 14 residues. Germline loops: CDR1 SGHAT, CDR2 FQNNGV. Trimming stripped 6 bases from V and 4 bases from J, with 13 bases between.

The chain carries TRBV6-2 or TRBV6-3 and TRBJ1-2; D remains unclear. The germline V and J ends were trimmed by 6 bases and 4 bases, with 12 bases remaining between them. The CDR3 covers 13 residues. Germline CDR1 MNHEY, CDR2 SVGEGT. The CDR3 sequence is CASSQALGYGYTF. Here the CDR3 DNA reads TGTGCCAGCAGCCAGGCTCTAGGCTATGGCTACACCTTC.

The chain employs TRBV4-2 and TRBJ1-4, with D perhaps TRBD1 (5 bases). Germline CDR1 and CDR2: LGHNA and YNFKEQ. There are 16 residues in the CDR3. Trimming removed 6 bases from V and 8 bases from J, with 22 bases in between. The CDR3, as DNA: TGTGCCAGCAGTCCAAACTCACAGGTTATGGGAGAAAAACTGTTTTTT. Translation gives CASSPNSQVMGEKLFF.

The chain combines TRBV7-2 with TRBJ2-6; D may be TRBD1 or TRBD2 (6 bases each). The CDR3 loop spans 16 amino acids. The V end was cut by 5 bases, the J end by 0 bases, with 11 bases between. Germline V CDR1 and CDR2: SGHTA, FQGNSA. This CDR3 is CASSIGGSSGANVLTF. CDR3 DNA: TGTGCCAGCAGCATCGGGGGCTCCTCTGGGGCCAACGTCCTGACTTTC. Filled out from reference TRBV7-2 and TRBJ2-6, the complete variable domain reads GAGVSQSPSNKVTEKGKDVELRCDPISGHTALYWYRQSLGQGLEFLIYFQGNSAPDKSGLPSDRFSAERTGGSVSTLTIQRTQQEDSAVYLCASSIGGSSGANVLTFGAGSRLTVL.

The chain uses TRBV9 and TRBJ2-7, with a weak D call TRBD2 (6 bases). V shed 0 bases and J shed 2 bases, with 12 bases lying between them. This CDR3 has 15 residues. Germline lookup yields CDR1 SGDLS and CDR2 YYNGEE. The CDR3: CASSVDMGEAYEQYF. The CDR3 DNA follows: TGTGCCAGCAGCGTAGATATGGGGGAGGCCTACGAGCAGTACTTC.

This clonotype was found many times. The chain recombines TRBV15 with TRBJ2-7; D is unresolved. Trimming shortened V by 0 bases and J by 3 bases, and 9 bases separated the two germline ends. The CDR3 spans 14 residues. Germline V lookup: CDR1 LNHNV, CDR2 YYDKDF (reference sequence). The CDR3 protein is CATSREQNGYEQYF. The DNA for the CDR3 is TGTGCCACCAGCAGAGAACAGAACGGCTACGAGCAGTACTTC.

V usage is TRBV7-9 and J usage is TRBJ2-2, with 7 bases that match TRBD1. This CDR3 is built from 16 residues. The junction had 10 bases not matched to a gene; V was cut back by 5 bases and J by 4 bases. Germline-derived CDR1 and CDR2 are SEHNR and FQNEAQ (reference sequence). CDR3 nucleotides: TGTGCCAGCAGCAAATCGACAGGGTTCTCCACCGGGGAGCTGTTTTTT. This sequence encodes CASSKSTGFSTGELFF. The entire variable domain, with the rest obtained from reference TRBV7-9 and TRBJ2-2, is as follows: DTGVSQNPRHKITKRGQNVTFRCDPISEHNRLYWYRQTLGQGPEFLTYFQNEAQLEKSRLLSDRFSAERPKGSFSTLEIQRTEQGDSAMYLCASSKSTGFSTGELFFGEGSRLTVL.

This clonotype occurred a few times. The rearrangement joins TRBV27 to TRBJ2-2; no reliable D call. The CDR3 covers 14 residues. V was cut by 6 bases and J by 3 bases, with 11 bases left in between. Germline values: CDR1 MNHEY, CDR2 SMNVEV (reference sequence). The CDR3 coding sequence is TGTGCCAGCAGCCCTGACACCTACACCGGGGAGCTGTTTTTT. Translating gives CASSPDTYTGELFF.

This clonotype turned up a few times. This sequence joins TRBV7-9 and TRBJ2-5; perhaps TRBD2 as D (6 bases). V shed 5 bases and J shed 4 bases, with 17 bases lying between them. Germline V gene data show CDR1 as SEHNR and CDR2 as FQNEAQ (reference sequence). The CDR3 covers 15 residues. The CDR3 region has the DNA TGTGCCAGCAGCCCCCGGGACTTCAATCGAGAGACCCAGTACTTC. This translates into CASSPRDFNRETQYF.

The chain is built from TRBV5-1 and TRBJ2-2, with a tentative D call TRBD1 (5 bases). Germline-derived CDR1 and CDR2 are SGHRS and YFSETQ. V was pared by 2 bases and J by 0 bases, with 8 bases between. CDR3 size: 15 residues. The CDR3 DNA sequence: TGCGCCAGCAGCTTCAGACAGACGAACACCGGGGAGCTGTTTTTT. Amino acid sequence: CASSFRQTNTGELFF. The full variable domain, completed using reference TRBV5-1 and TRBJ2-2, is KAGVTQTPRYLIKTRGQQVTLSCSPISGHRSVSWYQQTPGQGLQFLFEYFSETQRNKGNFPGRFSGRQFSNSRSEMNVSTLELGDSALYLCASSFRQTNTGELFFGEGSRLTVL.

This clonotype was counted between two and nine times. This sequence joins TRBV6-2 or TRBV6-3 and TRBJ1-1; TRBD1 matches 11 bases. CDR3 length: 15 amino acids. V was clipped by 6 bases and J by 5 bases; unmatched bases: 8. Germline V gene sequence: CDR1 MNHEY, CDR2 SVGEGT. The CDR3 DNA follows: TGTGCCAGCAGGATGGTCGGGACAGGGGGAACTGAAGCTTTCTTT. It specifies CASRMVGTGGTEAFF.

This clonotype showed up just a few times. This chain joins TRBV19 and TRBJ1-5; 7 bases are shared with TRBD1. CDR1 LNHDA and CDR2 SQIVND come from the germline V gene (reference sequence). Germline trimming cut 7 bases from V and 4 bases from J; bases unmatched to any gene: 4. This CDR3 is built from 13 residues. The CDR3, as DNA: TGTGCCAGTACGACAGGGATAAATCAGCCCCAGCATTTT. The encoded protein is CASTTGINQPQHF.

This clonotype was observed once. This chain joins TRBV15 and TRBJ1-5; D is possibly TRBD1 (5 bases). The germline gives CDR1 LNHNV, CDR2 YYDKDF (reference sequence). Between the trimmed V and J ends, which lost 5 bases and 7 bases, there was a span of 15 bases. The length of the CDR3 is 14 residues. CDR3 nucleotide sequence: TGTGCCACCAGCGACCAGCAGGGAGGGCAGCCCCAGCATTTT. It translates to CATSDQQGGQPQHF.

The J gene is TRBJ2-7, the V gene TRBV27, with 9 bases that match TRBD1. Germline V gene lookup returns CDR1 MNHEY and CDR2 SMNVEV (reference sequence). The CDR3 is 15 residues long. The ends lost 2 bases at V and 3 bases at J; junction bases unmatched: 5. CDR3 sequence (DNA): TGTGCCAGCAGTTTAGAGGGGACAGGGCACTACGAGCAGTACTTC. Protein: CASSLEGTGHYEQYF.

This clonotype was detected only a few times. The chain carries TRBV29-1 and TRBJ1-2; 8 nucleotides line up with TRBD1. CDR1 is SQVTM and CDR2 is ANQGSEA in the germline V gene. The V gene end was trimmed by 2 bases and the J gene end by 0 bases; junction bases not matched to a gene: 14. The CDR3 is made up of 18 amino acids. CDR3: CSVEQIRDRFKPNYGYTF. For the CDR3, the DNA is TGCAGCGTTGAACAAATCCGGGACAGGTTCAAACCTAACTATGGCTACACCTTC.

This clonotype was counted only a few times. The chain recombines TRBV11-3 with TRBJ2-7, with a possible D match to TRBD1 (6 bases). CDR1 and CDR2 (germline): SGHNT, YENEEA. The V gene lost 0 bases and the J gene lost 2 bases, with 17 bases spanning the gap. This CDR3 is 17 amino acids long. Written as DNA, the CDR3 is TGTGCCAGCAGCTTAGAGGCCCGGGACACCTCAACCTACGAGCAGTACTTC. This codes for CASSLEARDTSTYEQYF. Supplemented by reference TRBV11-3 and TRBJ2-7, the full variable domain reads EAGVVQSPRYKIIEKKQPVAFWCNPISGHNTLYWYLQNLGQGPELLIRYENEEAVDDSQLPKDRFSAERLKGVDSTLKIQPAELGDSAVYLCASSLEARDTSTYEQYFGPGTRLTVT.

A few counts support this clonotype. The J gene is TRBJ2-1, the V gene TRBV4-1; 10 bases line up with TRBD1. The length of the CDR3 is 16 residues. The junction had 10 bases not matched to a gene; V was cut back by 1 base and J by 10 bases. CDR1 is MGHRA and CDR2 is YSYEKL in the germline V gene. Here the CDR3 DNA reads TGCGCCAGCAGCCAAGCCGACAGGGGGCGCAAAGACGAGCAGTTCTTC. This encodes CASSQADRGRKDEQFF.